The 9 T cell receptor beta chains listed next were all sequenced from one sample in a study of T cell responses to AZD1222 COVID-19 vaccine. Data came from immunoSEQ multiplex PCR; TCRdb stores just in-frame clones and leaves some out. Of about 81,000 clones detected, 80% to 95% appear once; the ten largest clones hold more than 7.5%. Sequenced material: peripheral blood, taken 28 days after the second AZD1222 dose. These receptors all come from an adult who received the AZD1222 COVID-19 vaccine.

The chain has TRBV5-1 and TRBJ1-2, with D uncertain. CDR1 is SGHRS, CDR2 YFSETQ, per germline. V dropped 4 bases and J dropped 8 bases, with 12 bases sitting between them. The CDR3 has 12 residues. The CDR3: CASSGDAVGYTF. The CDR3 DNA is TGCGCCAGCAGCGGCGACGCTGTCGGCTACACCTTC.

The rearrangement joins TRBV24-1 to TRBJ1-2; D might be TRBD1 (5 bases). V lost 4 bases to trimming and J lost 7 bases, with 12 bases between them. The CDR3 is 13 residues long. Germline V lookup: CDR1 KGHDR, CDR2 SFDVKD. CDR3 sequence (DNA): TGTGCCACCAGTGACCCAGGGAGACCTGGCTACACCTTC. It specifies CATSDPGRPGYTF.

The V call is TRBV19, the J call TRBJ2-2, with D hard to call. Germline V gene sequence: CDR1 LNHDA, CDR2 SQIVND (reference sequence). V was shortened by 4 bases and J by 5 bases, with 14 bases between the two germline ends. CDR3 length: 15 residues. The CDR3 loop is CASSSPGRKTGELFF. CDR3 nucleotides: TGTGCCAGTAGTAGCCCCGGTAGGAAAACCGGGGAGCTGTTTTTT. The entire variable domain, with the rest obtained from reference TRBV19 and TRBJ2-2, is as follows: DGGITQSPKYLFRKEGQNVTLSCEQNLNHDAMYWYRQDPGQGLRLIYYSQIVNDFQKGDIAEGYSVSREKKESFPLTVTSAQKNPTAFYLCASSSPGRKTGELFFGEGSRLTVL.

The rearrangement links TRBV7-9 to TRBJ2-2; 9 bases map to TRBD2. The CDR3 has 17 residues. V gave up 0 bases and J gave up 4 bases; unmatched junction bases: 6. Germline loops: CDR1 SEHNR, CDR2 FQNEAQ (reference sequence). The DNA of the CDR3 is TGTGCCAGCAGCTTAGCGACTAGCGGAAGCGGCACCGGGGAGCTGTTTTTT. Protein sequence: CASSLATSGSGTGELFF.

The gene calls are TRBV5-1 and TRBJ2-5, with TRBD1 matching over 8 bases. Germline V gene sequence: CDR1 SGHRS, CDR2 YFSETQ. There are 15 residues in the CDR3. Trimming at V came to 1 base and at J to 5 bases, leaving 7 bases not matched to a gene. The CDR3 reads CASSLSGGTLETQYF. CDR3 nucleotide sequence: TGCGCCAGCAGCTTGTCAGGGGGCACGTTGGAGACCCAGTACTTC.

The CDR3 DNA is TGTGCCACGATGGCGGGACTAGCCGACACCGGGGAGCTGTTTTTT. Amino acids: CATMAGLADTGELFF. V gene TRBV10-3 combines with J gene TRBJ2-2; 9 bases are shared with TRBD2. Germline V gene sequence: CDR1 ENHRY, CDR2 SYGVKD. The CDR3 contains 15 residues. V lost 10 bases, J lost 3 bases, and 9 bases stayed unmatched.

In this sample, this clone turned up once. The rearrangement uses TRBV27 and TRBJ2-7; the D call may be TRBD1 or TRBD2 (5 bases each). This CDR3 is built from 15 residues. Germline-derived CDR1 and CDR2 are MNHEY and SMNVEV (reference sequence). The V and J ends lost 8 bases and 3 bases respectively, with 20 bases between them. Here the CDR3 DNA reads TGTGCCAGCGTGAGCCTCGGGACGGCGGGCTACGAGCAGTACTTC. This codes for CASVSLGTAGYEQYF.

V and J are TRBV5-4 and TRBJ2-3; 10 bases match TRBD1. Looked up from germline, CDR1 is SGHNT and CDR2 is YYREEE (reference sequence). J was trimmed by 2 bases and V by 0 bases; bases with no gene match: 3. This CDR3 region has 16 residues. The CDR3 bases are TGTGCCAGCAGCTTGGCGGACAGGGGGTCCACAGATACGCAGTATTTT. It translates to CASSLADRGSTDTQYF.

V and J are TRBV6-1 and TRBJ1-4; 9 bases are a match to TRBD1. The germline V gene has CDR1 MNHNS and CDR2 SASEGT. V dropped 1 base and J dropped 0; count of bases not matched to a gene: 9. The CDR3 totals 19 residues. This chain's CDR3 is CASSEDDRGMFATNEKLFF. The CDR3 DNA is TGTGCCAGCAGTGAAGATGACAGGGGGATGTTTGCAACTAATGAAAAACTGTTTTTT.